A selection of T cell receptor beta chains follows, all from one sample in a study of shared T cell receptors in the human thymus. Measured with immunoSEQ multiplex PCR; TCRdb has only the in-frame clones, and not every one. Among about 500,000 clones listed, approximately 78% were seen once. The data also belong to a second study, concerning human thymus T cells.

Sequencing was carried out using thymocytes. The receptors here all came from a boy younger than two with a congenital heart defect. CDR3s include the opening cysteine and the closing phenylalanine or tryptophan. Each record gives: clone size, D gene, J gene, V gene, CDR3 protein, CDR3 DNA. D genes are given only for firm matches. The size of a clone is reported for some rows only, either as once, few or many, or as a class for expanded clones.

NA,NA,TRBJ2-5,TRBV5-6,CASSSGETQYF,TGTGCCAGCAGCTCCGGGGAGACCCAGTACTTC
few,NA,TRBJ1-2,TRBV12-5,CASGTSTRRWSSPNYGYTF,TGTGCTAGTGGTACCTCGACAAGAAGGTGGTCTTCCCCTAACTATGGCTACACCTTC
NA,NA,TRBJ2-3,TRBV11-2,CASSLDGTTSHRATDTQYF,TGTGCCAGCAGCTTAGATGGGACAACTAGTCACCGGGCCACAGATACGCAGTATTTT
NA,TRBD2,TRBJ2-1,TRBV10-3,CAISDLGTSGGPEQFF,TGTGCCATCAGTGATTTGGGTACTAGCGGGGGGCCGGAGCAGTTCTTC
NA,TRBD2,TRBJ2-1,TRBV4-2,CASSQGSGRVSEQFF,TGTGCCAGCAGCCAAGGGAGCGGGAGGGTTAGTGAGCAGTTCTTC
NA,NA,TRBJ2-1,TRBV5-6,CASSLGLGPPGSGEQFF,TGTGCCAGCAGCTTGGGGTTGGGCCCGCCGGGGTCCGGTGAGCAGTTCTTC
NA,TRBD2,TRBJ2-1,TRBV19,CASSIPGGPGGPPTGNEQFF,TGTGCCAGTAGTATACCTGGGGGTCCGGGAGGGCCTCCAACAGGAAATGAGCAGTTCTTC
once,NA,TRBJ2-7,TRBV10-3,CAISQGDTGFYEQYF,TGTGCCATCAGCCAGGGAGATACAGGGTTCTACGAGCAGTACTTC
NA,NA,TRBJ1-5,TRBV27,CASSLRGGAGQPQHF,TGTGCCAGCAGTCTTCGTGGGGGGGCCGGTCAGCCCCAGCATTTT
once,TRBD1,TRBJ1-4,TRBV5-1,CASRQGREKLFF,TGCGCCAGCAGACAGGGGCGTGAAAAACTGTTTTTT
NA,NA,TRBJ2-7,TRBV5-4,CASSPSNARPYEQYF,TGTGCCAGCAGCCCCTCAAACGCCAGGCCCTACGAGCAGTACTTC
NA,TRBD1,TRBJ2-5,TRBV27,CASSRDRGAPGETQYF,TGTGCCAGCAGTAGGGACAGGGGGGCCCCGGGAGAGACCCAGTACTTC
NA,TRBD1,TRBJ2-1,TRBV4-2,CASSQDKEQPGGPYNEQFF,TGTGCCAGCAGCCAAGATAAAGAGCAGCCAGGGGGCCCCTACAATGAGCAGTTCTTC
NA,NA,TRBJ1-1,TRBV15,CATSRPGLAMNTEAFF,TGTGCCACCAGCAGACCGGGACTTGCGATGAACACTGAAGCTTTCTTT
NA,NA,TRBJ1-2,TRBV9,CASSVGTANYGYTF,TGTGCCAGCAGCGTAGGGACAGCTAACTATGGCTACACCTTC
NA,TRBD2,TRBJ2-7,TRBV27,CASRQTPTSGSPAPYEQYF,TGTGCCAGCAGACAAACACCGACTAGCGGGAGCCCCGCCCCCTACGAGCAGTACTTC
NA,TRBD2,TRBJ2-7,TRBV5-5,CASSPVVAGGIEQYF,TGTGCCAGCAGCCCCGTGGTAGCGGGAGGGATCGAGCAGTACTTC
few,NA,TRBJ2-1,TRBV4-1,CASSQEGGRYNEQFF,TGCGCCAGCAGCCAAGAGGGGGGGCGGTACAATGAGCAGTTCTTC
NA,NA,TRBJ1-5,TRBV6-6,CASSYSTVSGNQPQHF,TGTGCCAGCAGTTACTCGACTGTGTCTGGCAATCAGCCCCAGCATTTT
NA,NA,TRBJ1-1,TRBV27,CASIPEAFF,TGTGCCAGCATTCCAGAAGCTTTCTTT
NA,NA,TRBJ2-3,TRBV10-3,CAISESPLLGHSTDTQYF,TGTGCCATCAGTGAGTCACCCCTCCTTGGCCATAGCACAGATACGCAGTATTTT
once,TRBD2,TRBJ2-2,TRBV5-1,CASSSRFEREDTGELFF,TGCGCCAGCAGCTCCCGCTTCGAGCGGGAGGACACCGGGGAGCTGTTTTTT
NA,NA,TRBJ1-1,TRBV29-1,CSVEDLRGNTEAFF,TGCAGCGTTGAAGATCTTAGAGGAAACACTGAAGCTTTCTTT
once,TRBD2,TRBJ2-2,TRBV7-2,CASSQTSGRAGELFF,TGTGCCAGCAGCCAGACTAGCGGGAGGGCCGGGGAGCTGTTTTTT
NA,NA,TRBJ1-1,TRBV18,CASYGRGTEAFF,TGTGCCAGCTACGGGAGGGGCACTGAAGCTTTCTTT
NA,NA,TRBJ1-1,TRBV6-6,CASSYRTDTMNTEAFF,TGTGCCAGCAGTTACCGGACAGATACTATGAACACTGAAGCTTTCTTT
NA,NA,TRBJ2-4,TRBV18,CASSPRGGPLAKNIQYF,TGTGCCAGCTCACCACGTGGCGGGCCCCTAGCCAAAAACATTCAGTACTTC
NA,NA,TRBJ2-1,TRBV29-1,CSVDTNLGSEQFF,TGCAGCGTTGACACCAACCTCGGGTCTGAGCAGTTCTTC
NA,TRBD1,TRBJ2-1,TRBV5-4,CASSLRQGGDEQFF,TGTGCCAGCAGCTTGCGACAGGGGGGGGATGAGCAGTTCTTC
NA,TRBD2,TRBJ2-7,TRBV15,CATSRVSGRRGSYEQYF,TGTGCCACCAGCAGAGTTTCCGGGAGGCGTGGCTCCTACGAGCAGTACTTC
few,TRBD2,TRBJ2-7,TRBV12-5,CASGLPPLAGASYEQYF,TGTGCTAGTGGTTTGCCTCCATTAGCGGGAGCGTCCTACGAGCAGTACTTC
NA,TRBD2,TRBJ2-1,TRBV6-5,CASSGPGLVYNEQFF,TGTGCCAGCAGTGGACCCGGACTAGTGTACAATGAGCAGTTCTTC
NA,TRBD1,TRBJ2-5,TRBV2,CATGWDRGRETQYF,TGTGCCACCGGATGGGACAGGGGGCGGGAGACCCAGTACTTC
NA,TRBD2,TRBJ2-1,TRBV9,CASSANSGIWTGNEQFF,TGTGCCAGCAGCGCAAATAGCGGGATCTGGACGGGGAATGAGCAGTTCTTC
NA,NA,TRBJ2-7,TRBV7-2,CASSLAKWKDSYEQYF,TGTGCCAGCAGCTTGGCGAAGTGGAAGGACAGCTACGAGCAGTACTTC
NA,NA,TRBJ1-2,TRBV15,CATSRDGERGDGYGYTF,TGTGCCACCAGCAGAGACGGAGAGCGGGGGGACGGGTATGGCTACACCTTC
NA,NA,TRBJ2-7,TRBV27,CASSKTESYEQYF,TGTGCCAGCAGCAAGACAGAAAGCTACGAGCAGTACTTC
few,TRBD1,TRBJ1-4,TRBV28,CASSVPGGEKLFF,TGTGCCAGCAGTGTGCCAGGGGGTGAAAAACTGTTTTTT
NA,TRBD2,TRBJ2-1,TRBV10-2,CASSESSGNCNEQFF,TGCGCCAGCAGTGAGTCAAGCGGGAACTGCAATGAGCAGTTCTTC
NA,TRBD1,TRBJ1-5,TRBV5-6,CASSRTGGGPQHF,TGTGCCAGCAGCCGGACAGGGGGAGGGCCCCAGCATTTT
NA,TRBD1,TRBJ2-3,TRBV9,CASSVERRRGTDTQYF,TGTGCCAGCAGCGTAGAAAGGCGCAGGGGGACAGATACGCAGTATTTT
NA,NA,TRBJ1-2,TRBV21-1,CASPRPGQANYGYTF,TGTGCCAGCCCGAGACCGGGACAGGCTAACTATGGCTACACCTTC
NA,TRBD1,TRBJ2-1,TRBV4-2,CASSQGETGGYSTNEQFF,TGTGCCAGCAGCCAAGGGGAGACAGGGGGATATAGCACCAATGAGCAGTTCTTC
NA,NA,TRBJ2-7,TRBV29-1,CSVVGQPDEQYF,TGCAGCGTTGTTGGGCAACCGGACGAGCAGTACTTC
NA,TRBD2,TRBJ2-1,TRBV7-2,CASSLGLAVYNEQFF,TGTGCCAGCAGCTTAGGACTAGCGGTATACAATGAGCAGTTCTTC